This T cell receptor beta chain was identified in a study of T-cell reconstitution after alpha-beta-depleted transplantation in children. Study-wide points: Several hundred expanded graft clones reportedly gave rise to the alpha-beta T cells present about two months after transplant. Some patients owed their high day-60 TCRbeta diversity to surviving recipient T cells and thymic progenitors. A year post-transplant, T-cell counts and diversity derived mostly from newly produced T cells.

Only a few counts were recorded for this clonotype. Its specificity is not known. For TCRbeta, the library was prepared with unique molecular identifiers. TCRdb re-called the PCR reads through MiXCR, storing one row per CDR3 protein. The table has about 540,000 distinct CDR3 sequences, roughly 30% seen once. The CDR3 is 12 residues long. V was clipped by 6 bases and J by 4 bases, with 7 bases between them. Germline CDR1 reads LGHDT; CDR2 reads YNNKEL (reference sequence). J is TRBJ1-3 and V is TRBV3-1; D is ambiguous. The receptor comes from a boy younger than two with Wiskott-Aldrich syndrome, due to receive a stem cell transplant. This specimen consisted of PBMCs, obtained before TCRalphabeta/CD19-depleted stem cell transplant. The CDR3 sequence: CASSIRGNTIYF. CDR3 sequence (DNA): TGTGCCAGCAGTATTAGGGGAAACACCATATATTTT.